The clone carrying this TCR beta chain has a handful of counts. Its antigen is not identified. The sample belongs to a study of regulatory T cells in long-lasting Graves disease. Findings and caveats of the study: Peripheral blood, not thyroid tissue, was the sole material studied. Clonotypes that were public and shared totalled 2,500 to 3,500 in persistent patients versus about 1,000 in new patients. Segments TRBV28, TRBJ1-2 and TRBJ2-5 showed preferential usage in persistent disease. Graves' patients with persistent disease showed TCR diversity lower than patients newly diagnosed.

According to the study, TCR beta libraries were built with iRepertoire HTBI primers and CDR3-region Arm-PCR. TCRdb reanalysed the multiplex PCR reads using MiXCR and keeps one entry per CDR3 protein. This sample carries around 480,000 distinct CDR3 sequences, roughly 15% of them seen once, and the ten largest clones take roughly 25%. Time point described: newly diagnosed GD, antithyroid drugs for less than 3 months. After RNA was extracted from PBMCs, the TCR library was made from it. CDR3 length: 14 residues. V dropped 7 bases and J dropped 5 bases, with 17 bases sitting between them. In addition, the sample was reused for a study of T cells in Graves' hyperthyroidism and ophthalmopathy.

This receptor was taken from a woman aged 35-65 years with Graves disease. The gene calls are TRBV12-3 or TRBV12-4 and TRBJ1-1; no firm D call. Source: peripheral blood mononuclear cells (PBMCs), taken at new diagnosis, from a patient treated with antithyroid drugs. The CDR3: CASTTAGKGTEAFF. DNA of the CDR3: TGTGCCAGCACCACCGCGGGGAAAGGGACTGAAGCTTTCTTT.